The 32 T cell receptor beta chains listed next were all sequenced from one sample in a study of chemoradiotherapy in HPV16-positive cancers. The data were produced by immunoSEQ multiplex PCR, yet TCRdb's version contains in-frame clones alone and is incomplete. Here the sample spans about 21,000 clones, 70% to 90% being singletons. Source: blood, taken from a patient who underwent chemoradiotherapy. These receptors all come from a human donor with HPV-associated anogenital cancer.

This chain joins TRBV11-2 and TRBJ2-7; the match to TRBD1 covers 8 bases. Germline V gene lookup returns CDR1 SGHAT and CDR2 FQNNGV. The CDR3 length is 13 residues. Unmatched junction bases numbered 8, after V lost 10 bases and J lost 3 bases. DNA for the CDR3: TGTGCCACCTGCCGGGACAGGAACTACGAGCAGTACTTC. Its translation is CATCRDRNYEQYF.

The V and J genes are TRBV5-6 and TRBJ2-5; D could derive from TRBD1 or TRBD2 (7 bases each). CDR1 and CDR2 from the germline V gene are SGHDT and YYEEEE. The germline V and J ends were trimmed by 1 base and 3 bases, with 10 bases remaining between them. The CDR3 is 14 amino acids. The CDR3 DNA follows: TGTGCCAGCAGCTTGCAGGGGGGGAAAGAGACCCAGTACTTC. It is translated as CASSLQGGKETQYF.

The V and J genes are TRBV4-2 and TRBJ1-2; 7 bases agree with TRBD1. The CDR3 length is 17 residues. Germline V CDR1 and CDR2: LGHNA, YNFKEQ. The V and J ends lost 0 bases and 4 bases, in that order; junction bases with no gene match: 11. CDR3 amino acids: CASSQELRQGFGYGYTF. In DNA form, the CDR3 reads TGTGCCAGCAGCCAAGAACTTAGACAGGGCTTCGGCTATGGCTACACCTTC.

In the case of this clone: The junction departs from the called germline gene at one end, perhaps through a read error. V is TRBV6-1 and J is TRBJ2-7, with 9 nucleotides matching TRBD2. Per the germline V gene, CDR1 is MNHNS and CDR2 is SASEGT. CDR3 length: 13 residues. Here the CDR3 reads CASSETLAGLPNF. CDR3 nucleotides: TGTGCCAGCAGTGAAACGCTAGCGGGGCTACCCAACTTC.

The chain combines TRBV9 with TRBJ2-1; a possible D gene is TRBD2 (6 bases). Trimming pared 0 bases from V and 9 bases from J, leaving 16 bases between. The CDR3 totals 15 residues. Germline loops: CDR1 SGDLS, CDR2 YYNGEE. CDR3 amino acids: CASSVGGWAGIEQFF. Here the CDR3 DNA reads TGTGCCAGCAGCGTAGGGGGATGGGCGGGAATTGAGCAGTTCTTC.

This chain uses TRBV9 with TRBJ2-1; 7 bases map to TRBD2. Germline V gene lookup returns CDR1 SGDLS and CDR2 YYNGEE. CDR3 length: 15 amino acids. V lost 3 bases to trimming and J lost 2 bases; unmatched junction nucleotides: 5. CDR3 bases: TGTGCCAGCAGCGCCCCAAGCGGGACCTACAATGAGCAGTTCTTC. This codes for CASSAPSGTYNEQFF.

This clone was counted between two and nine times. This sequence joins TRBV4-3 and TRBJ1-6; D ambiguous. The germline V and J ends were trimmed by 0 bases and 7 bases, with 13 bases remaining between them. Germline V lookup: CDR1 LGHNA, CDR2 YSLEER. The CDR3 sequence is 16 residues long. The CDR3 DNA reads TGCGCCAGCAGCCAAGAACTCAGGCTCTGGAATTCACCCCTCCACTTT. Translating gives CASSQELRLWNSPLHF.

This clone was seen only a few times. The chain recombines TRBV30 with TRBJ1-1; 7 bases are a match to TRBD1. The CDR3 is 16 residues long. Germline V lookup: CDR1 GTSNPN, CDR2 SVGIG (reference sequence). J gave up 4 bases and V 0 bases, and 11 bases lay outside the gene matches. In DNA form, the CDR3 reads TGTGCCTGGAGTGTAAGACAGGGAGGTTTTGTCACTGAAGCTTTCTTT. The encoded protein is CAWSVRQGGFVTEAFF.

This clone was observed a single time. This sequence joins TRBV2 and TRBJ1-5; the D is unclear. Trimming pared 7 bases from V and 0 bases from J, leaving 7 bases between. The CDR3 sequence is 13 residues long. The V gene's germline CDR1 is SNHLY and CDR2 FYNNEI. The CDR3 protein is CASKQSSNQPQHF. DNA for the CDR3: TGTGCCAGCAAACAGTCTAGCAATCAGCCCCAGCATTTT.

The chain employs TRBV7-2 and TRBJ2-3; 10 nucleotides line up with TRBD2. The CDR3 has 16 amino acids. With 2 bases clipped from V and 5 bases from J, the junction kept 7 bases outside the gene matches. CDR1 and CDR2 from the germline V gene are SGHTA and FQGNSA. CDR3 coding DNA: TGTGCCAGCAGCTTAAACAGCGGGGGGGCAAAAGATACGCAGTATTTT. The encoded protein is CASSLNSGGAKDTQYF.

V gene TRBV7-8 combines with J gene TRBJ1-1; D unclear. The CDR3 is 14 residues long. From germline, CDR1 is SGHVS and CDR2 FQNEAQ. Trimming removed 7 bases from V and 3 bases from J, with 15 bases in between. In DNA form, the CDR3 reads TGTGCCAGCACCTCCGCCAGGCGGTACACTGAAGCTTTCTTT. It encodes CASTSARRYTEAFF.

The chain combines TRBV5-6 with TRBJ2-1; unclear D gene. V lost 1 base and J lost 9, with 8 bases in between. Germline-derived CDR1 and CDR2 are SGHDT and YYEEEE. The CDR3 is made up of 12 amino acids. The CDR3 DNA reads TGTGCCAGCAGCTTGCCCGCAGGTGAGCAGTTCTTC. Its translation: CASSLPAGEQFF.

The genes are TRBV15 and TRBJ1-6, with D possibly TRBD1 on 6 matching bases. Germline CDR1 and CDR2: LNHNV and YYDKDF (reference sequence). Trimming removed 5 bases at V and 7 bases at J, with 15 bases between. The CDR3 is made up of 15 amino acids. The CDR3 DNA sequence: TGTGCCACCAGCGGGGGCCGGGGGAACAATTCACCCCTCCACTTT. Translation gives CATSGGRGNNSPLHF. Variable domain in full (rest from reference TRBV15 and TRBJ1-6): DAMVIQNPRYQVTQFGKPVTLSCSQTLNHNVMYWYQQKSSQAPKLLFHYYDKDFNNEADTPDNFQSRRPNTSFCFLDIRSPGLGDTAMYLCATSGGRGNNSPLHFGNGTRLTVT.

J is TRBJ1-1 and V is TRBV5-1; D not resolved. The germline V gene encodes CDR1 SGHRS and CDR2 YFSETQ. The V end was cut by 0 bases, the J end by 8 bases, with 11 bases between. The CDR3 loop spans 13 amino acids. The CDR3 nucleotides are TGCGCCAGCAGCTTGGAAGGCACAGCCGAAGCTTTCTTT. Amino acids: CASSLEGTAEAFF.

The genes are TRBV7-9 and TRBJ1-2; D ambiguous. The CDR3 covers 11 residues. Germline lookup yields CDR1 SEHNR and CDR2 FQNEAQ (reference sequence). V was clipped by 3 bases and J by 5 bases, with 4 bases between them. CDR3 in amino acids: CASSFAYGYTF. The CDR3 nucleotides are TGTGCCAGCAGCTTTGCGTATGGCTACACCTTC.

V and J are TRBV4-3 and TRBJ2-2, with TRBD2 matching 7 bases. The CDR3 is 14 amino acids. Germline CDR1 and CDR2: LGHNA and YSLEER. J gave up 8 bases and V 0 bases, and 3 bases lay outside the gene matches. The CDR3 nucleotides read TGCGCCAGCAGCCAAGATGGACTAGGGGGGGAGCTGTTTTTT. Protein product: CASSQDGLGGELFF.

Only one count was recorded for this clone. The rearrangement uses TRBV7-9 and TRBJ2-3; 10 bases line up with TRBD2. J lost 5 bases, V lost 8 bases, and 7 bases had no gene match. The CDR3 is made up of 14 amino acids. Germline CDR1 is SEHNR and CDR2 is FQNEAQ (reference sequence). CDR3 residues: CASGLAGELDTQYF. CDR3 sequence (DNA): TGTGCCAGCGGTCTAGCGGGAGAGTTAGATACGCAGTATTTT. The full variable domain, rest sourced from reference TRBV7-9 and TRBJ2-3, is DTGVSQNPRHKITKRGQNVTFRCDPISEHNRLYWYRQTLGQGPEFLTYFQNEAQLEKSRLLSDRFSAERPKGSFSTLEIQRTEQGDSAMYLCASGLAGELDTQYFGPGTRLTVL.

The chain recombines TRBV5-5 with TRBJ1-3; D uncertain. Germline CDR1 SGHKS, CDR2 YYEKEE (reference sequence). This CDR3 comprises 15 residues. Trimming cost V 0 bases and J 0 bases, with 7 bases left between them. CDR3 DNA: TGTGCCAGCAGCTTGGGGCAGAGCTCTGGAAACACCATATATTTT. Translation gives CASSLGQSSGNTIYF.

This sequence joins TRBV19 and TRBJ2-5; 7 nucleotides line up with TRBD2. V gave up 7 bases and J gave up 5 bases; unmatched junction bases: 4. Germline lookup yields CDR1 LNHDA and CDR2 SQIVND (reference sequence). The CDR3 is 12 amino acids. The CDR3: CASIGGSETQYF. For the CDR3, the DNA is TGTGCCAGTATCGGCGGGAGTGAGACCCAGTACTTC.

The chain joins TRBV10-3 to TRBJ1-5; 9 bases match TRBD1. The germline CDR1 and CDR2 sequences are ENHRY and SYGVKD. This CDR3 is 14 amino acids long. V dropped 3 bases and J dropped 6; count of bases not matched to a gene: 3. In DNA, the CDR3 is TGTGCCATCAGTGAACAGGGGGCACGTCAGCCCCAGCATTTT. Translation: CAISEQGARQPQHF.

The chain links TRBV5-1 to TRBJ2-2, with D maybe TRBD1 (5 bases). Per germline, CDR1 SGHRS and CDR2 YFSETQ. This CDR3 comprises 16 residues. Trimming stripped 3 bases from V and 1 base from J, with 13 bases between. The CDR3 DNA sequence: TGCGCCAGCAGCTCCCTCCCAGGGATGAACACCGGGGAGCTGTTTTTT. It specifies CASSSLPGMNTGELFF.

V and J are TRBV6-4 and TRBJ1-5; 9 nucleotides align to TRBD1. This CDR3 is 13 amino acids long. Per the germline V gene, CDR1 is MRHNA and CDR2 is SNTAGT. The CDR3 nucleotides read TGTCCAAACAGGGGGCCAAGCAATCAGCCCCAGCATTTT. Its protein product is CPNRGPSNQPQHF.

The rearrangement uses TRBV5-4 and TRBJ1-6; 8 bases align to TRBD1. Germline V gene data show CDR1 as SGHNT and CDR2 as YYREEE (reference sequence). The J segment lost 0 bases and the V segment lost 0 bases, leaving 2 bases of the junction unmatched. This CDR3 spans 17 amino acids. The CDR3 region has the DNA TGTGCCAGCAGCTTGGGGACAGGGAGCTCCTATAATTCACCCCTCCACTTT. Protein product: CASSLGTGSSYNSPLHF.

The chain recombines TRBV15 with TRBJ2-3, with 11 positions matching TRBD2. The CDR3 is 15 residues long. Germline values: CDR1 LNHNV, CDR2 YYDKDF (reference sequence). V lost 0 bases, J lost 4 bases, and 0 bases stayed unmatched. CDR3 protein: CATSRDSGGADTQYF. The CDR3 DNA sequence: TGTGCCACCAGCAGAGATAGCGGGGGGGCAGATACGCAGTATTTT. Looking up the rest from reference TRBV15 and TRBJ2-3 gives the full variable domain: DAMVIQNPRYQVTQFGKPVTLSCSQTLNHNVMYWYQQKSSQAPKLLFHYYDKDFNNEADTPDNFQSRRPNTSFCFLDIRSPGLGDTAMYLCATSRDSGGADTQYFGPGTRLTVL.

The chain has TRBV6-1 and TRBJ2-7; D is possibly TRBD1 (6 bases). Germline V gives CDR1 MNHNS, CDR2 SASEGT. The V gene lost 1 base and the J gene lost 3 bases, with 16 bases spanning the gap. The CDR3 consists of 16 residues. CDR3 DNA: TGTGCCAGCAGTGAAGGGCTTGGACAGAATTACTACGAGCAGTACTTC. This sequence encodes CASSEGLGQNYYEQYF.

This chain connects TRBV5-6 to TRBJ1-5, with TRBD1 identical over 8 bases. V lost 4 bases and J lost 10; bases outside the gene matches: 10. This CDR3 region has 14 residues. Looked up from germline, CDR1 is SGHDT and CDR2 is YYEEEE. CDR3 sequence reads: CASSIGQGSKPQHF. The CDR3, as DNA: TGTGCCAGCAGCATAGGACAGGGTTCTAAACCCCAGCATTTT.

This clone was observed a few times. The CDR3 coding sequence is TGCGCCAGCAGCATTGGGGCCTTAAACTACGAGCAGTACTTC. It yields the protein CASSIGALNYEQYF. The V gene is TRBV5-1, the J gene TRBJ2-7; the D gene is possibly TRBD1 (5 bases). V lost 4 bases and J 3 bases, leaving 14 bases between the germline ends. This CDR3 comprises 14 residues. Per germline, CDR1 SGHRS and CDR2 YFSETQ.

This rearrangement joins TRBV6-4 to TRBJ1-4, with 9 bases aligning to TRBD1. Germline V lookup: CDR1 MRHNA, CDR2 SNTAGT. V shed 6 bases, J shed 7 bases, and the junction held 6 bases outside the gene matches. This CDR3 comprises 14 residues. CDR3 sequence: CASRPGQGSEKLFF. The CDR3 DNA reads as TGTGCCAGCAGGCCGGGACAGGGTAGTGAAAAACTGTTTTTT.

Only one count was recorded for this clone. The chain uses TRBV19 and TRBJ1-1; 9 bases fit TRBD1. The CDR3 covers 14 residues. The germline CDR1 and CDR2 sequences are LNHDA and SQIVND (reference sequence). V lost 4 bases and J lost 7; bases outside the gene matches: 7. The chain's CDR3 is CASSRNGQGSEAFF. Written as DNA, the CDR3 is TGTGCCAGTAGTAGAAACGGACAGGGGAGTGAAGCTTTCTTT.

The chain recombines TRBV7-2 with TRBJ1-2; D gene ambiguous. The CDR3 covers 14 residues. V lost 1 base to trimming and J lost 6 bases, with 12 bases between them. CDR1 is SGHTA and CDR2 is FQGNSA in the germline V gene. The chain's CDR3 is CASSLVTGMHGYTF. CDR3 in DNA: TGTGCCAGCAGCTTAGTAACGGGTATGCATGGCTACACCTTC.

The genes are TRBV18 and TRBJ2-6; 8 bases are shared with TRBD1. The CDR3 is 18 amino acids. The ends lost 1 base at V and 4 bases at J; junction bases unmatched: 9. Germline CDR1 reads KGHSH; CDR2 reads LQKENI. CDR3 DNA sequence: TGTGCCAGCTCACCACGGCCCTCGCAGGGGGCGGGGGCCAACGTCCTGACTTTC. It is translated as CASSPRPSQGAGANVLTF.

This chain uses TRBV6-6 with TRBJ2-2; unclear D gene. This CDR3 has 15 residues. The V gene lost 0 bases and the J gene lost 3 bases, with 8 bases spanning the gap. In germline, CDR1 is MNHNY, CDR2 SVGAGI (reference sequence). CDR3 nucleotide sequence: TGTGCCAGCAGTTACTCGACGGCCTACACCGGGGAGCTGTTTTTT. Translating gives CASSYSTAYTGELFF.